The 4 T cell receptor beta chains below come from one sample, sequenced in a study of blood T cell repertoires in COVID-19. Profiled with immunoSEQ multiplex PCR; TCRdb holds only in-frame clones, not every one. In the table there are roughly 160,000 clones, about 87% of which are singletons. The sample taken for sequencing was peripheral blood. The receptors come from a man aged 60 to 69 with acute or convalescent COVID-19.

A single count supports this clone. The chain employs TRBV27 and TRBJ2-1; TRBD1 matches at 8 bases. Germline lookup yields CDR1 MNHEY and CDR2 SMNVEV (reference sequence). V lost 4 bases to trimming and J lost 6 bases; unmatched junction nucleotides: 11. The CDR3 length is 16 residues. The CDR3 here is CASSSRWQGAINEQFF. CDR3 nucleotide sequence: TGTGCCAGCAGTTCCCGATGGCAGGGGGCAATCAATGAGCAGTTCTTC.

This chain connects TRBV30 to TRBJ1-1, with D possibly matching TRBD1 (5 bases). Germline CDR1 is GTSNPN and CDR2 is SVGIG (reference sequence). CDR3 length equals 14 residues. Trimming took 3 bases from V and 6 from J, leaving 17 bases between them. CDR3 loop: CAWSPLLGQAEAFF. CDR3 bases: TGTGCCTGGAGCCCTTTACTGGGGCAGGCTGAAGCTTTCTTT.

The chain joins TRBV7-2 to TRBJ2-5; 11 bases agree with TRBD2. With V trimmed by 0 bases and J by 5 bases, 5 bases remained unmatched. Germline CDR1 reads SGHTA; CDR2 reads FQGNSA. The CDR3 covers 16 residues. In DNA, the CDR3 is TGTGCCAGCAGCTTAGCGCTAGCGGGAGGTGGTGAGACCCAGTACTTC. As protein: CASSLALAGGGETQYF.

This clone was observed a handful of times. The chain links TRBV11-3 to TRBJ2-2; D gene unclear. CDR1 is SGHNT and CDR2 is YENEEA in the germline V gene. V shed 5 bases and J shed 11 bases, with 12 bases lying between them. CDR3 size: 12 residues. The CDR3 sequence is CASSLELPELFF. The DNA for the CDR3 is TGTGCCAGCAGCCTCGAACTACCAGAGCTGTTTTTT.